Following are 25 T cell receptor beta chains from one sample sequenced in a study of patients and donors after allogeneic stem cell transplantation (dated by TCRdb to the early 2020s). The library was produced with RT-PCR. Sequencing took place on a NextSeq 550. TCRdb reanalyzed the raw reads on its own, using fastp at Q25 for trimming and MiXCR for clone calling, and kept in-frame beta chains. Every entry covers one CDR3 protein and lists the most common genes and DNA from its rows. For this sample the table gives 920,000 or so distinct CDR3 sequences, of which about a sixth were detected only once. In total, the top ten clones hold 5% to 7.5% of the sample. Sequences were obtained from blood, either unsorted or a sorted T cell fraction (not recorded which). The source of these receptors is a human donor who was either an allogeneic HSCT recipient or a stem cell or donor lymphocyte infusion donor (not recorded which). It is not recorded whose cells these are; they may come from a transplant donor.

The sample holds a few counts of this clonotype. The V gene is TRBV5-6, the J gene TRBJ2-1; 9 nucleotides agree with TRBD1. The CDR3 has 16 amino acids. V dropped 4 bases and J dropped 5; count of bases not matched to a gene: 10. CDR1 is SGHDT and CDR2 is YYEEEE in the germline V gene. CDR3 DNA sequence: TGTGCCAGCAGCGATCCTCCGGGACAGGGCCACAATGAGCAGTTCTTC. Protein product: CASSDPPGQGHNEQFF.

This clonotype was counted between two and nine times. For the CDR3, the DNA is TGCAGCGTTGAAGGGGTCCTAGCGGTATACAATGAGCAGTTCTTC. Translation gives CSVEGVLAVYNEQFF. The chain uses TRBV29-1 and TRBJ2-1; TRBD2 aligns across 7 bases. Unmatched junction bases numbered 7, after V lost 1 base and J lost 4 bases. This CDR3 has 15 amino acids. Germline lookup yields CDR1 SQVTM and CDR2 ANQGSEA.

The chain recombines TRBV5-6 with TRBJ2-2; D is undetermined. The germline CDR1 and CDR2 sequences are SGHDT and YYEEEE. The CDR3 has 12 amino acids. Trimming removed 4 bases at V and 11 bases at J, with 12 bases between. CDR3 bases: TGTGCCAGCAGCCCGGACGGAATCGAGCTGTTTTTT. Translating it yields CASSPDGIELFF.

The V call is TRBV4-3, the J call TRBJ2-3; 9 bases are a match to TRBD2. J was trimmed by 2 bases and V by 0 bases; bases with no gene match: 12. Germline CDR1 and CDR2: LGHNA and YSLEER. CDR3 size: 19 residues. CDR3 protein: CASSQDWGVAGAHTDTQYF. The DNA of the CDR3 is TGCGCCAGCAGCCAAGATTGGGGGGTAGCGGGGGCCCACACAGATACGCAGTATTTT.

In nucleotides, the CDR3 is TGTGCCACCAGTGATATGGGAGAGCAGTACTTC. Translating it yields CATSDMGEQYF. The chain joins TRBV24-1 to TRBJ2-7; D is unresolved. The CDR3 covers 11 residues. The germline V gene encodes CDR1 KGHDR and CDR2 SFDVKD. Between the trimmed V and J ends, which lost 3 bases and 7 bases, there was a span of 6 bases.

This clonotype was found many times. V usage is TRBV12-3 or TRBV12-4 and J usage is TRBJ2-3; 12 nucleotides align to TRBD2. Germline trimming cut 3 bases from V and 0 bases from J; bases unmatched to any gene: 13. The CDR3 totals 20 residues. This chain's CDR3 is CASSFVYRTSGATSTDTQYF. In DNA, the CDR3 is TGTGCCAGCAGTTTTGTCTACCGGACTAGCGGGGCGACTAGCACAGATACGCAGTATTTT.

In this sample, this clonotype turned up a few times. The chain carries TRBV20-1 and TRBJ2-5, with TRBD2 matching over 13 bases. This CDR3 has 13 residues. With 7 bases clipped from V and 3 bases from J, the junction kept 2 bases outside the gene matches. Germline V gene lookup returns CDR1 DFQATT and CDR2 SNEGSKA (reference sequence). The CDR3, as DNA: TGCAGTGTCACTAGCGGGAGGGAAGAGACCCAGTACTTC. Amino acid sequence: CSVTSGREETQYF.

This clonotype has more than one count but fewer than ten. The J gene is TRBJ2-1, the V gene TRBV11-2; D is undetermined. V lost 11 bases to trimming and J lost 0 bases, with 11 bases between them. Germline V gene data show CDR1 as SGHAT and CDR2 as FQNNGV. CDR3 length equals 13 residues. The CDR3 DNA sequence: TGTGCCTGTAGATGGAGCTCCTACAATGAGCAGTTCTTC. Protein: CACRWSSYNEQFF. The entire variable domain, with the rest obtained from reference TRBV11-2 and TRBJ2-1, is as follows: EAGVAQSPRYKIIEKRQSVAFWCNPISGHATLYWYQQILGQGPKLLIQFQNNGVVDDSQLPKDRFSAERLKGVDSTLKIQPAKLEDSAVYLCACRWSSYNEQFFGPGTRLTVL.

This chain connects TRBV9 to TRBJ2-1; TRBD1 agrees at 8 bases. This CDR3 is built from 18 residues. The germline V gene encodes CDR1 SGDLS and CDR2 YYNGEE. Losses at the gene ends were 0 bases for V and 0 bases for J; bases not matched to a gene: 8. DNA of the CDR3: TGTGCCAGCAGCGTAGCGGGACAGGCGCCGAGCTCCTACAATGAGCAGTTCTTC. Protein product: CASSVAGQAPSSYNEQFF.

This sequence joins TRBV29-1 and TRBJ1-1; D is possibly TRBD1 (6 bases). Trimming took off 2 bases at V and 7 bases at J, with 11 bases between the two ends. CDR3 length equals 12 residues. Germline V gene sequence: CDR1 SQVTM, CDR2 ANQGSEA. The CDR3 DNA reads TGCAGCGTTGAACCTACAGGGTATGAAGCTTTCTTT. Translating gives CSVEPTGYEAFF.

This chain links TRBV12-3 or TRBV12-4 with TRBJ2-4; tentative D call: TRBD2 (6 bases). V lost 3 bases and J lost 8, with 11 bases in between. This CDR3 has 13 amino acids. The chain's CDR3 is CASSFRGMDIQYF. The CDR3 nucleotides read TGTGCCAGCAGTTTCCGGGGGATGGACATTCAGTACTTC.

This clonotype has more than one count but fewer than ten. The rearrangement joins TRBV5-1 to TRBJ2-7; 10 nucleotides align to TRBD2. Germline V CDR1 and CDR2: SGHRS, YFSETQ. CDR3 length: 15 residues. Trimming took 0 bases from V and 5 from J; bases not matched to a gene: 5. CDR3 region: CASSLEGSGRDEQYF. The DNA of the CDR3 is TGCGCCAGCAGCTTGGAGGGGAGCGGGAGGGACGAGCAGTACTTC.

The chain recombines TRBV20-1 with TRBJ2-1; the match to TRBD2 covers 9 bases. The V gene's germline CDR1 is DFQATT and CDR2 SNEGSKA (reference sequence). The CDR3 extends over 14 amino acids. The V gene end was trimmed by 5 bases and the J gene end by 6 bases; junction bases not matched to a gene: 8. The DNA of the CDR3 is TGCAGTGCTCCCGGGACTAGCTGGAGCAATGAGCAGTTCTTC. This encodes CSAPGTSWSNEQFF.

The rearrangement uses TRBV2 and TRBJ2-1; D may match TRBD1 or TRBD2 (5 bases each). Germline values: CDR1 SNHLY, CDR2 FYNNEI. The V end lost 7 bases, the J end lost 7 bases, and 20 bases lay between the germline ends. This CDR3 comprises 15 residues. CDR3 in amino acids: CASTRVGGDVNEQFF. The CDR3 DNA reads TGTGCCAGCACCCGAGTCGGTGGGGACGTTAATGAGCAGTTCTTC.

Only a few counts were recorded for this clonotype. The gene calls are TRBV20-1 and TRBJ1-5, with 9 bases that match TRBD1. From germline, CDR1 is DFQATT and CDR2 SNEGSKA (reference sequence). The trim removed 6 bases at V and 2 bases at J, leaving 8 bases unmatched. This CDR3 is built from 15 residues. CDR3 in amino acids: CSAPRTGAGNQPQHF. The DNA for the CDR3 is TGCAGTGCCCCGAGGACAGGGGCTGGCAATCAGCCCCAGCATTTT.

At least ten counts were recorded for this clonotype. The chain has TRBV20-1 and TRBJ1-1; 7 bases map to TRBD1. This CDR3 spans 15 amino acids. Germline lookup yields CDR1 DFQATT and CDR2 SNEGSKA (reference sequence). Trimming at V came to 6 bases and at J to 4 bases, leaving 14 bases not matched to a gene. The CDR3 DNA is TGCAGTGCCAGTGGGACAGTTAAACGGAGCACTGAAGCTTTCTTT. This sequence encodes CSASGTVKRSTEAFF.

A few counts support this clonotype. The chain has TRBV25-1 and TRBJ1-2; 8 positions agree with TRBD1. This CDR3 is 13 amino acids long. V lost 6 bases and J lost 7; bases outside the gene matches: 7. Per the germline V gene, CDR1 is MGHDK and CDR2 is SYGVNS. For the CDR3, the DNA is TGTGCCAGCAGACCTCCAGGACAGGGTGGCTACACCTTC. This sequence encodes CASRPPGQGGYTF.

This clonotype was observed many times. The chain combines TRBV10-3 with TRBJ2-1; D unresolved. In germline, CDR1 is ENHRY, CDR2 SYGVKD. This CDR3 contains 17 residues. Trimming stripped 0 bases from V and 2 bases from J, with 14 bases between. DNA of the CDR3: TGTGCCATCAGTGAGTCGACGGGCTTCCGGACCTACAATGAGCAGTTCTTC. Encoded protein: CAISESTGFRTYNEQFF.

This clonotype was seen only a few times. CDR3 DNA: TGTGCCAGCAGTGCCGGACTAGCGGGGCTTACAGAGACCCAGTACTTC. Protein product: CASSAGLAGLTETQYF. The chain joins TRBV12-3 or TRBV12-4 to TRBJ2-5, with 12 bases aligning to TRBD2. The CDR3 totals 16 residues. Trimming removed 5 bases from V and 4 bases from J; junction bases left unmatched: 8.

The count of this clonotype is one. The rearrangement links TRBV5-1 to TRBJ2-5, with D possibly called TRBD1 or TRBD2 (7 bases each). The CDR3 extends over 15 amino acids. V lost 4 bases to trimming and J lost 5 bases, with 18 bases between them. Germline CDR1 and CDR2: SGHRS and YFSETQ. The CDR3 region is CASSPRGGGLETQYF. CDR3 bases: TGCGCCAGCAGCCCAAGGGGAGGGGGCTTGGAGACCCAGTACTTC.

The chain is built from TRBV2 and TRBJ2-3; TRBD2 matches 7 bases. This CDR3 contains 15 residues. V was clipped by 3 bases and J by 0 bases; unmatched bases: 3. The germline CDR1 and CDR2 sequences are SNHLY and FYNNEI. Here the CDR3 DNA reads TGTGCCAGCAGTGAGGGGACTATAAGCACAGATACGCAGTATTTT. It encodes CASSEGTISTDTQYF.

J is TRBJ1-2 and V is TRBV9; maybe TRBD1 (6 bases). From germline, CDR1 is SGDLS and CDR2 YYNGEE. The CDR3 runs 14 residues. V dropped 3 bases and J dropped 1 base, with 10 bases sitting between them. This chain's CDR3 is CASSADRFNYGYTF. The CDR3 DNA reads TGTGCCAGCAGCGCGGACAGATTTAACTATGGCTACACCTTC. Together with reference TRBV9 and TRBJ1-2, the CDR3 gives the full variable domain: DSGVTQTPKHLITATGQRVTLRCSPRSGDLSVYWYQQSLDQGLQFLIQYYNGEERAKGNILERFSAQQFPDLHSELNLSSLELGDSALYFCASSADRFNYGYTFGSGTRLTVV.

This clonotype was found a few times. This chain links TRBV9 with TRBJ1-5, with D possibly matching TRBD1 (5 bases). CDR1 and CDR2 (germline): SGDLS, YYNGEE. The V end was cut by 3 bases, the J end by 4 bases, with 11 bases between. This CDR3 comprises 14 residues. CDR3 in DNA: TGTGCCAGCAGCGGGGGCTACCCAAATCAGCCCCAGCATTTT. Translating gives CASSGGYPNQPQHF.

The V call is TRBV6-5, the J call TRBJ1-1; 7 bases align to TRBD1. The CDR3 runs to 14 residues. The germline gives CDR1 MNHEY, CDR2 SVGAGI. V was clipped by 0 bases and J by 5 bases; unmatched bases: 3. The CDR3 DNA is TGTGCCAGCAGTTACTCTGACAGGGAGACTGAAGCTTTCTTT. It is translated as CASSYSDRETEAFF.

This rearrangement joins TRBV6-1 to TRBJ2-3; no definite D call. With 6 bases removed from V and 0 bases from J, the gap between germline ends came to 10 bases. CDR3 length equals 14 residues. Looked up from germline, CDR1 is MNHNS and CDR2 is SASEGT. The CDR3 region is CASSRSLSTDTQYF. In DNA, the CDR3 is TGTGCCAGCAGCCGCAGCCTTAGCACAGATACGCAGTATTTT.